This T cell receptor beta chain was captured by sequencing in a study of T cell responses to AZD1222 COVID-19 vaccine. Study results and limitations: Sampling that yielded the repertoires occurred only after the peak T cell response.

Germline V CDR1 and CDR2: KGHDR, SFDVKD. The CDR3 consists of 15 residues. V was pared by 1 base and J by 3 bases, with 8 bases between. Some clones are missing from TCRdb's copy, which holds only in-frame ones; the method was immunoSEQ multiplex PCR. The table has under 300,000 clones, over 85% seen once. This clone was counted a single time. Antigen unknown. Specimen: peripheral blood, collected on day 0 of AZD1222 vaccination. This clonotype was obtained from an adult in good health. This rearrangement joins TRBV24-1 to TRBJ2-2; the D is unclear. CDR3 DNA sequence: TGTGCCACCAGTGATTTTTCCCGAGACACCGGGGAGCTGTTTTTT. Translating gives CATSDFSRDTGELFF.